The following is a T cell receptor beta chain sequence with its context. The germline V gene encodes CDR1 LNHDA and CDR2 SQIVND (reference sequence). This CDR3 has 12 residues. V was clipped by 2 bases and J by 3 bases, with 5 bases between them. The method was immunoSEQ multiplex PCR; TCRdb's version includes in-frame clones alone and lacks a portion of them. The data show about 140,000 clones, about 86% seen once. The data originate from a study of blood T cell repertoires in COVID-19. The sequence was collected from a woman in her sixties or seventies with acute or convalescent COVID-19. The V call is TRBV19, the J call TRBJ2-7; D not resolved. The sample comprised peripheral blood. CDR3 loop: CASSIRSYEQYF. CDR3 coding DNA: TGTGCCAGTAGTATAAGGAGCTACGAGCAGTACTTC. Full variable domain (missing parts from reference TRBV19 and TRBJ2-7): DGGITQSPKYLFRKEGQNVTLSCEQNLNHDAMYWYRQDPGQGLRLIYYSQIVNDFQKGDIAEGYSVSREKKESFPLTVTSAQKNPTAFYLCASSIRSYEQYFGPGTRLTVT.